This T cell receptor beta chain was recorded in a study of cytomegalovirus exposure and HLA in healthy donors. Study findings and constraints: Beyond CMV serostatus, there was no information to go on about immune exposure. Judged likely to be a sequencing artifact was a cluster of highly shared sequence variants. When a later analysis was performed, an Asian-associated ancestry cluster reportedly had fewer N-insertions than the approximately 700-donor mean.

Comment on this clone: Its antigen remains unknown.

Looked up from germline, CDR1 is SGHAT and CDR2 is FQNNGV. V lost 4 bases to trimming and J lost 1 base; unmatched junction nucleotides: 9. The CDR3 has 16 amino acids. 13 Jbeta primers and 60 Vbeta primers were used for the PCR. TCRdb keeps only in-frame clones here, not all; method: immunoSEQ multiplex PCR. This table has around 170,000 clones, roughly four fifths appearing once. Sequencing used PBMCs. The source is a man between 18 and 35 years old in good health and CMV-seronegative. The V and J genes are TRBV11-2 and TRBJ2-5; 7 bases fit TRBD1. The CDR3 coding sequence is TGTGCCAGCAGCTCCGAACAGGGGTTGGGCCAAGAGACCCAGTACTTC. Translated, it gives CASSSEQGLGQETQYF.